A selection of T cell receptor beta chains follows, all from one sample in a study of beta chain features in type 1 diabetes. The method was immunoSEQ multiplex PCR; TCRdb's version includes in-frame clones alone and lacks a portion of them. The sample records some 500,000 clones, roughly an eighth being singletons. Sequencing used naive CD4+ T cells from blood. Source of these receptors: a woman younger than 30 in good health. The CDR3 runs from the conserved cysteine through the conserved F or W. The D gene is left open where the match is weak. For some rows the clone size is stated as once, few or many, or as a class when expanded; others skip it.

J	size	V	D	DNA	CDR3
TRBJ1-2	.	TRBV4-3	.	TGCGCCAGCAGCGGGGGAAGGGGCTACACCTTC	CASSGGRGYTF
TRBJ2-6	.	TRBV11-1	.	TGTGCCAGCAGCTTATCGGAGCCTGGGGCCAACGTCCTGACTTTC	CASSLSEPGANVLTF
TRBJ2-7	few	TRBV6-5	.	TGTGCCAGCAGTTATTTGGCTAGCTACGAGCAGTACTTC	CASSYLASYEQYF
TRBJ1-1	few	TRBV7-2	.	TGTGCCAGCAGCTTAGGGTCAGGGTTAGGCACTGAAGCTTTCTTT	CASSLGSGLGTEAFF
TRBJ1-5	.	TRBV29-1	TRBD1	TGCAGCGTTGGGGACAGCGCCCAGCCCCAGCATTTT	CSVGDSAQPQHF
TRBJ1-5	few	TRBV5-6	.	TGTGCCAGCAGCTTAAGAGCGATACAGCCCCAGCATTTT	CASSLRAIQPQHF
TRBJ2-5	few	TRBV11-3	.	TGTGCCAGCAGCTTCCAGACAGCGAAAGAGACCCAGTACTTC	CASSFQTAKETQYF
TRBJ2-5	.	TRBV11-1	TRBD2	TGTGCCAGCAGCCGGGGACTAGCGGAAGAAGAGACCCAGTACTTC	CASSRGLAEEETQYF
TRBJ2-3	few	TRBV11-2	TRBD2	TGTGCCAGCAGCTCAGTGGCTAGCGGGGGCACAGATACGCAGTATTTT	CASSSVASGGTDTQYF
TRBJ2-6	.	TRBV2	.	TGTGCCAGCTCACGGGCTGGGGCCAACGTCCTGACTTTC	CASSRAGANVLTF
TRBJ1-1	few	TRBV15	.	TGTGCCACCAGCCGAAGTCCGACCGCGGGAGCTTTCTTT	CATSRSPTAGAFF
TRBJ1-2	once	TRBV5-4	.	TGTGCCAGCAGCCCCCAAACAGTTGCCTCGGCATCCTATGGCTACACCTTC	CASSPQTVASASYGYTF
TRBJ2-5	.	TRBV11-3	TRBD2	TGTGCCAGCAGCACACAGCGGGAGGGCCTCTGGGAGACCCAGTACTTC	CASSTQREGLWETQYF
TRBJ1-2	once	TRBV6-1	.	TGTGCCTCACGGGGAGGGAATAACTATGGCTACACCTTC	CASRGGNNYGYTF
TRBJ2-7	few	TRBV7-2	TRBD2	TGTGCCAGCAGCTCGCGGACTAGCGGGAGGGTCGACGAGCAGTACTTC	CASSSRTSGRVDEQYF
TRBJ2-7	.	TRBV5-6	.	TGTGCCAGCAGCTTGGGGTTAGTGACAGGTGTCTACGAGCAGTACTTC	CASSLGLVTGVYEQYF
TRBJ2-5	once	TRBV6-5	.	TGTGCCAGCAGTTACGGCAGGGCCCAAGAGACCCAGTACTTC	CASSYGRAQETQYF
TRBJ1-1	once	TRBV5-6	TRBD1	TGTGCCAGCAGCCACAGGGGGAACACTGAAGCTTTCTTT	CASSHRGNTEAFF
TRBJ1-2	.	TRBV18	.	TGTGCCAGCTCACCATTCACGGGATCGAACTATGGCTACACCTTC	CASSPFTGSNYGYTF
TRBJ2-5	.	TRBV30	.	TGTGCCTGGAGTACAGGGTTATTACAAGAGACCCAGTACTTC	CAWSTGLLQETQYF
TRBJ2-3	few	TRBV7-2	TRBD2	TGTGCCAGCAGCCCCCGCGGGACTAGGGGCCCAGATACGCAGTATTTT	CASSPRGTRGPDTQYF
TRBJ2-3	.	TRBV6-4	TRBD2	TGTGCCAGCAGTGAGGGAGGGGCCCGAGGTACGCAGTATTTT	CASSEGGARGTQYF
TRBJ1-2	few	TRBV4-1	.	TGCGCCAGCAGCCAAGCAGTTGCTCGGGACCATGGCTACACCTTC	CASSQAVARDHGYTF
TRBJ2-1	few	TRBV18	.	TGTGCCAGCTCACCACCCGGAGCCCCGATCACCAGAAATGAGCAGTTCTTC	CASSPPGAPITRNEQFF
TRBJ2-5	.	TRBV7-2	TRBD2	TGTGCCAGCAGCTTCGCCGGGACTAGCCAAGAGACCCAGTACTTC	CASSFAGTSQETQYF
TRBJ2-5	few	TRBV9	TRBD2	TGTGCCAGCAGCTCTCGACCCACCGGACTAGCAGGAGAGACCCAGTACTTC	CASSSRPTGLAGETQYF
TRBJ1-4	few	TRBV2	.	TGTGCCAGCTTCGAGGAGGGCCTCGTTAAACTGTTTTTT	CASFEEGLVKLFF
TRBJ2-1	few	TRBV29-1	TRBD2	TGCAGCGTTGAAGATGGGGTTAGCGGGAGAAATGAGCAGTTCTTC	CSVEDGVSGRNEQFF
TRBJ2-7	few	TRBV6-4	.	TGTGCCAGCAGTGACCTACCAAGGACACTCAAGTGGCAGTACTTC	CASSDLPRTLKWQYF
TRBJ2-3	once	TRBV7-2	.	TGTGCCAGCAGCCAAGCCTTCATCAACACGCAGTATTTT	CASSQAFINTQYF
TRBJ2-5	many	TRBV29-1	.	TGCAGCATTGAGGTTGGGACAGAGACCCAGTACTTC	CSIEVGTETQYF
TRBJ2-1	.	TRBV25-1	.	TGTGCCAGCAGCGAATCAGAGGGTTGGGGGGTTAACAATGAGCAGTTCTTC	CASSESEGWGVNNEQFF
TRBJ2-5	few	TRBV10-3	.	TGTGCCATCAGCAGGGTCGGGCAGGAGACCCAGTACTTC	CAISRVGQETQYF
TRBJ2-1	.	TRBV29-1	TRBD2	TGCAGCGTTGAAGGCGCGCGGGAGAGTTACCATGAGCAGTTCTTC	CSVEGARESYHEQFF
TRBJ2-2	few	TRBV6-5	.	TGTGCCAGCAGTCTGGGACCTCCAATGACCGGGGAGCTGTTTTTT	CASSLGPPMTGELFF
TRBJ2-7	.	TRBV2	TRBD1	TGTGCCAGCAACCTAGGACAGGGGGTCTACGAGCAGTACTTC	CASNLGQGVYEQYF
TRBJ2-5	few	TRBV7-2	.	TGTGCCAGCAGCTTGTCCCCTCCCGGGGCCCAGTACTTC	CASSLSPPGAQYF
TRBJ2-3	few	TRBV7-9	.	TGTGCCAGCAGCGCAAACCAGCGGCGAGATACGCAGTATTTT	CASSANQRRDTQYF
TRBJ1-3	.	TRBV6-5	.	TGTGCCAGCAGCGACAGTGGCTCTGGAAACACCATATATTTT	CASSDSGSGNTIYF
TRBJ2-1	few	TRBV7-3	.	TGTGCCAGCAGCTTGACAGGGAGGAATGAGCAGTTCTTC	CASSLTGRNEQFF
TRBJ1-3	few	TRBV20-1	.	TGCAGTGCTTCGGCTGGAAACACCATATATTTT	CSASAGNTIYF
TRBJ1-5	few	TRBV30	.	TGTGCCTGGAGTGGGGGACGGGATCAGCCCCAGCATTTT	CAWSGGRDQPQHF
TRBJ2-2	.	TRBV5-1	.	TGCGCCAGCAGCCAGTCCGGGGTCACCGGGGAGCTGTTTTTT	CASSQSGVTGELFF
TRBJ2-5	.	TRBV5-4	.	TGTGCCAGCAGCTTAGGAGGGGGCCGCGGAGAGACCCAGTACTTC	CASSLGGGRGETQYF